The clone carrying this TCR beta chain was seen just once. Its antigen is not identified. The sample is drawn from a study of vaccination effects on CD4 cells after COVID-19. Here immunoSEQ multiplex PCR was the method, and the copy in TCRdb shows in-frame clones only, minus some. This sample has about 26,000 clones, with approximately 78% found just once. V was pared by 2 bases and J by 1 base, with 8 bases between. Germline CDR1 is SNHLY and CDR2 is FYNNEI. The CDR3 covers 14 residues. Ahead of sequencing, the ViraFEST assay grew antigen-specific CD4+ T cells using viral peptide pools. Culturing for about 9 days preceded CD4+ T cell isolation. The person was diagnosed with PCR-confirmed SARS-CoV-2 infection between March and December 2020.

V usage is TRBV2 and J usage is TRBJ2-5, with D possibly TRBD2 on 5 matching bases. The specimen was CD4+ T cells from PBMCs cultured with HCoV-NL63 spike peptides, collected before COVID-19 vaccination. The TCR comes from a human donor who had a prior SARS-CoV-2 infection. The CDR3 sequence: CASSETRGQETQYF. Written as DNA, the CDR3 is TGTGCCAGCAGTGAAACCCGGGGCCAAGAGACCCAGTACTTC. The full variable domain, with the rest looked up from reference TRBV2 and TRBJ2-5, is EPEVTQTPSHQVTQMGQEVILRCVPISNHLYFYWYRQILGQKVEFLVSFYNNEISEKSEIFDDQFSVERPDGSNFTLKIRSTKLEDSAMYFCASSETRGQETQYFGPGTRLLVL.